A single T cell receptor (beta chain) is shown here with its context. The antigen is not known. TCRdb recomputed calls from the 5' RACE reads with MiXCR, one row per CDR3 protein. The sample consists of 1.5 million to 2 million distinct CDR3 sequences, roughly 35% of them appearing once. V was shortened by 0 bases and J by 6 bases, with 5 bases between the two germline ends. The CDR3 sequence is 11 residues long. Germline V CDR1 and CDR2: DFQATT, SNEGSKA (reference sequence). These data originate in a study of identical twins. Study-wide results and caveats: In drawing conclusions, the study used cross-sectional statistical analysis and did not follow the same donors. The degree of excess twin sharing was weaker in beta out-of-frame sequences. Abundant beta clonotypes from cord blood bore fewer insertions; memory repertoires lacked this pattern. Out-of-frame alpha sequences that twins shared showed excess low generation probability.

This chain links TRBV20-1 with TRBJ1-1; D unresolved. This receptor was obtained from a newborn girl in good health. The sample was cord blood. The CDR3 loop is CSARDYPEAFF. The CDR3 region has the DNA TGCAGTGCTAGAGATTACCCTGAAGCTTTCTTT.